These 15 T cell receptor beta chains originate from one sample sequenced in a study of blood T cell repertoires in COVID-19. The assay was immunoSEQ multiplex PCR, and TCRdb's table has in-frame clones only and misses some. The sample contains 270,000 or so clones, under 90% of which appear only once. The sequenced sample consisted of peripheral blood. These TCRs come from a woman between 40 and 50 years old who had recovered from COVID-19.

J is TRBJ1-6 and V is TRBV2; a weak D match, TRBD1 (6 bases). The CDR3 totals 16 residues. Germline V lookup: CDR1 SNHLY, CDR2 FYNNEI. Trimming removed 0 bases at V and 5 bases at J, with 11 bases between. CDR3 residues: CASSEAAGGNNSPLHF. For the CDR3, the DNA is TGTGCCAGCAGTGAAGCAGCGGGGGGCAATAATTCACCCCTCCACTTT.

The rearrangement uses TRBV27 and TRBJ2-1; possible D gene TRBD2, 6 bases. The CDR3 contains 16 residues. CDR1 is MNHEY and CDR2 is SMNVEV in the germline V gene (reference sequence). The V and J ends lost 1 base and 7 bases respectively, with 17 bases between them. The CDR3 nucleotides read TGTGCCAGCAGTTTATTGAGCTCCCCTGGGACTAATGAGCAGTTCTTC. It codes for CASSLLSSPGTNEQFF.

The chain carries TRBV9 and TRBJ2-3, with 8 nucleotides matching TRBD2. V dropped 4 bases and J dropped 6; count of bases not matched to a gene: 10. The CDR3 has 15 residues. In germline, CDR1 is SGDLS, CDR2 YYNGEE. As DNA, the CDR3 is TGTGCCAGCAGCCCTGGACTAGCATTCGGGGATACGCAGTATTTT. Residues: CASSPGLAFGDTQYF.

The chain links TRBV29-1 to TRBJ2-7, with TRBD1 matching over 7 bases. The CDR3 is made up of 12 amino acids. With 1 base clipped from V and 3 bases from J, the junction kept 0 bases outside the gene matches. Per the germline V gene, CDR1 is SQVTM and CDR2 is ANQGSEA. CDR3 region: CSVEAGGYEQYF. The CDR3 region has the DNA TGCAGCGTTGAAGCAGGGGGCTACGAGCAGTACTTC.

This sequence joins TRBV5-1 and TRBJ2-5, with D maybe TRBD1 (5 bases). Germline V CDR1 and CDR2: SGHRS, YFSETQ. The CDR3 extends over 14 amino acids. Trimming left V 0 bases short and J 3 bases short, with 9 bases between. The CDR3 nucleotides read TGCGCCAGCAGCTTGGGACAGCGAAAAGAGACCCAGTACTTC. Translation: CASSLGQRKETQYF.

This clone was observed a handful of times. The chain combines TRBV9 with TRBJ2-7; maybe TRBD2 (5 bases). Germline lookup yields CDR1 SGDLS and CDR2 YYNGEE. This CDR3 is 15 amino acids long. Trimming took 0 bases from V and 4 from J, leaving 14 bases between them. The CDR3 region is CASSVATGDSYEQYF. The DNA for the CDR3 is TGTGCCAGCAGCGTAGCTACCGGGGATTCTTACGAGCAGTACTTC. Variable domain in full (rest from reference TRBV9 and TRBJ2-7): DSGVTQTPKHLITATGQRVTLRCSPRSGDLSVYWYQQSLDQGLQFLIQYYNGEERAKGNILERFSAQQFPDLHSELNLSSLELGDSALYFCASSVATGDSYEQYFGPGTRLTVT.

Only one count was recorded for this clone. V usage is TRBV30 and J usage is TRBJ1-5, with D perhaps TRBD1 (6 bases). This CDR3 is 14 amino acids long. V was pared by 1 base and J by 4 bases, with 11 bases between. The germline gives CDR1 GTSNPN, CDR2 SVGIG (reference sequence). For the CDR3, the DNA is TGTGCCTGGAGTGCTGCGGGGGCGAATCAGCCCCAGCATTTT. It translates to CAWSAAGANQPQHF.

The chain employs TRBV29-1 and TRBJ2-5; maybe TRBD1 (5 bases). The germline V gene encodes CDR1 SQVTM and CDR2 ANQGSEA. V lost 0 bases to trimming and J lost 2 bases, with 16 bases between them. This CDR3 has 16 amino acids. CDR3 DNA sequence: TGCAGCGTTGAAGATTCAGGGATGGATGGGCAAGAGACCCAGTACTTC. Translating it yields CSVEDSGMDGQETQYF.

This clone turned up a few times. The chain is built from TRBV19 and TRBJ1-5, with 7 positions matching TRBD1. CDR3 size: 13 residues. Germline values: CDR1 LNHDA, CDR2 SQIVND (reference sequence). V shed 8 bases, J shed 2 bases, and the junction held 3 bases outside the gene matches. The CDR3 spells CASGQGGNQPQHF. The CDR3 DNA reads TGTGCCAGTGGGCAGGGGGGCAATCAGCCCCAGCATTTT.

On this clone itself: The same CDR3 arises from other DNA sequences in this sample as well. V usage is TRBV11-3 and J usage is TRBJ2-5; 9 bases match TRBD1. The CDR3 extends over 13 amino acids. Trimming cost V 3 bases and J 4 bases; bases outside gene matches: 0. Germline CDR1 and CDR2: SGHNT and YENEEA. Written as DNA, the CDR3 is TGTGCCAGCAGCTTGGGACAGGGAGAGACCCAGTACTTC. It is translated as CASSLGQGETQYF.

The chain carries TRBV7-9 and TRBJ1-4; D is possibly TRBD1 (6 bases). Germline loops: CDR1 SEHNR, CDR2 FQNEAQ (reference sequence). The CDR3 runs to 14 residues. Deletions cut 5 bases from V and 4 bases from J, with 11 bases between. CDR3: CASSKGGVNEKLFF. CDR3 in DNA: TGTGCCAGCAGCAAAGGGGGGGTTAATGAAAAACTGTTTTTT.

This clone was counted once. The rearrangement links TRBV5-4 to TRBJ2-7; possible D gene TRBD1, 5 bases. CDR1 is SGHNT, CDR2 YYREEE, per germline (reference sequence). The CDR3 spans 15 residues. V was shortened by 2 bases and J by 6 bases, with 18 bases between the two germline ends. The CDR3 region has the DNA TGTGCCAGCAGCTTTCAGGGCCCCCTATTGTCCGAGCAGTACTTC. Its protein product is CASSFQGPLLSEQYF.

The chain joins TRBV18 to TRBJ2-5; a possible D gene is TRBD2 (6 bases). This CDR3 contains 13 residues. V was shortened by 3 bases and J by 2 bases, with 7 bases between the two germline ends. Germline V gives CDR1 KGHSH, CDR2 LQKENI. The CDR3 loop is CASSPREQETQYF. The DNA of the CDR3 is TGTGCCAGCTCACCCCGGGAGCAAGAGACCCAGTACTTC.

As concerns this clone: One junction end does not reproduce the germline sequence, and a read error may be involved. V usage is TRBV7-2 and J usage is TRBJ1-6; 9 nucleotides match TRBD1. The V gene's germline CDR1 is SGHTA and CDR2 FQGNSA. The length of the CDR3 is 14 residues. CDR3 nucleotide sequence: TGTGCCAGCAGCTCGGGACAGGGTAATCCACCCCTCCACTTT. It is translated as CASSSGQGNPPLHF.

This chain links TRBV5-1 with TRBJ1-4; the D gene is possibly TRBD1 (6 bases). V was cut by 1 base and J by 5 bases, with 18 bases left in between. The CDR3 contains 17 residues. Germline loops: CDR1 SGHRS, CDR2 YFSETQ. CDR3 amino acids: CASSLIWEQGQNEKLFF. The CDR3 DNA reads as TGCGCCAGCAGCTTGATCTGGGAACAGGGCCAGAATGAAAAACTGTTTTTT. The variable domain in full, completed from reference TRBV5-1 and TRBJ1-4, reads KAGVTQTPRYLIKTRGQQVTLSCSPISGHRSVSWYQQTPGQGLQFLFEYFSETQRNKGNFPGRFSGRQFSNSRSEMNVSTLELGDSALYLCASSLIWEQGQNEKLFFGSGTQLSVL.